Listed below are T cell receptor beta chains from one sample, sequenced in a study of T-cell reconstitution after alpha-beta-depleted transplantation in children. In TCRdb, the PCR reads were re-called with MiXCR into one record per CDR3 protein. The table lists about 980,000 distinct CDR3 sequences, about 31% of them singletons. The material was PBMCs, mostly from graft donor cells, obtained 360 days after TCRalphabeta/CD19-depleted stem cell transplant. All receptors come from a boy in the first two years of life who had a stem cell transplant for SCID, so the T cells may come from the graft donor. Each CDR3 is given with its conserved first and last residue. D genes are given only for firm matches. For some rows the clone size is stated as once, few or many, or as a class when expanded; others skip it.

D | J | size | V | CDR3 | DNA
- | TRBJ2-7 | - | TRBV27 | CASSSNLQGLLYEQYF | TGTGCCAGCAGTTCCAACTTACAGGGATTATTATACGAGCAGTACTTC
- | TRBJ2-2 | - | TRBV6-5 | CASSYSTGNTGELFF | TGTGCCAGCAGTTACTCTACGGGGAACACCGGGGAGCTGTTTTTT
- | TRBJ2-1 | few | TRBV20-1 | CSANRDSYNEQFF | TGCAGTGCTAATAGGGACTCCTACAATGAGCAGTTCTTC
TRBD2 | TRBJ2-3 | - | TRBV4-1 | CASSQNLAGASTDTQYF | TGCGCCAGCAGCCAGAATTTAGCGGGAGCTAGCACAGATACGCAGTATTTT
- | TRBJ2-1 | few | TRBV20-1 | CSARPGTFSYNEQFF | TGCAGTGCTCGCCCCGGGACTTTCTCCTACAATGAGCAGTTCTTC
- | TRBJ2-7 | - | TRBV12-3/TRBV12-4 | CASSLGDLSYEQYF | TGTGCCAGCAGTTTAGGGGACCTCTCCTACGAGCAGTACTTC
TRBD1 | TRBJ2-2 | - | TRBV30 | CASDRADTGELFF | TGTGCCTCGGACAGGGCGGACACCGGGGAGCTGTTTTTT
TRBD1 | TRBJ2-5 | - | TRBV2 | CASSQNGQGMGETQYF | TGTGCCAGCAGCCAAAATGGACAGGGTATGGGTGAGACCCAGTACTTC
TRBD1 | TRBJ2-1 | few | TRBV24-1 | CATSDLSGTGAYNEQFF | TGTGCCACCAGTGACCTATCCGGCACAGGGGCCTACAATGAGCAGTTCTTC
- | TRBJ2-3 | - | TRBV15 | CATSRGAVRPDTQYF | TGTGCCACCAGCAGAGGGGCCGTCCGACCAGATACGCAGTATTTT
TRBD1 | TRBJ2-1 | few | TRBV20-1 | CSAGKGQVYNEQFF | TGCAGTGCAGGGAAGGGACAGGTTTACAATGAGCAGTTCTTC
- | TRBJ2-3 | few | TRBV4-2 | CASSPGRGSNTDTQYF | TGTGCCAGCAGCCCAGGCCGGGGTTCCAACACAGATACGCAGTATTTT
- | TRBJ2-1 | few | TRBV6-4 | CASSDSGSLRGNNEQFF | TGTGCCAGCAGTGACTCGGGTTCTTTGCGGGGTAACAATGAGCAGTTCTTC
- | TRBJ2-7 | - | TRBV7-8 | CASSLPGDYEQYF | TGTGCCAGCAGCCTACCGGGAGACTACGAGCAGTACTTC
- | TRBJ2-5 | once | TRBV5-1 | CASSLATGQGETQYF | TGCGCCAGCAGCTTGGCTACGGGTCAAGGGGAGACCCAGTACTTC
- | TRBJ2-7 | - | TRBV27 | CASSFERRSEQYF | TGTGCCAGCAGTTTTGAGAGGAGGAGCGAGCAGTACTTC
TRBD2 | TRBJ2-7 | - | TRBV4-2 | CASSQDRSASGVTYEQYF | TGTGCCAGCAGCCAAGATCGTTCGGCTAGCGGGGTAACCTACGAGCAGTACTTC
- | TRBJ1-2 | - | TRBV20-1 | CSANDLLGGYGYTF | TGCAGTGCTAATGACCTGCTAGGGGGCTATGGCTACACCTTC
- | TRBJ1-1 | few | TRBV7-9 | CASSTGSTEAFF | TGTGCCAGCAGCACGGGGTCCACTGAAGCTTTCTTT
TRBD1 | TRBJ2-5 | once | TRBV5-1 | CASSNQTGMGKTQYF | TGCGCCAGCAGCAACCAGACAGGGATGGGAAAGACCCAGTACTTC
TRBD2 | TRBJ2-2 | - | TRBV4-2 | CASSQLAGEGTGELFF | TGTGCCAGCAGCCAACTAGCGGGGGAGGGCACCGGGGAGCTGTTTTTT
TRBD1 | TRBJ1-1 | few | TRBV10-3 | CAISPRQGGTEAFF | TGTGCCATCAGTCCCCGACAGGGAGGGACTGAAGCTTTCTTT
TRBD1 | TRBJ1-3 | - | TRBV29-1 | CSVEHLTGYGNTIYF | TGCAGCGTTGAGCACCTGACAGGGTATGGAAACACCATATATTTT
- | TRBJ2-7 | few | TRBV27 | CASSYQEGFEQYF | TGTGCCAGCAGTTACCAGGAGGGCTTCGAGCAGTACTTC
- | TRBJ2-2 | - | TRBV28 | CASRPGTIPGDRFF | TGTGCCAGCAGACCTGGGACGATCCCCGGGGATCGGTTTTTT
- | TRBJ2-7 | - | TRBV6-5 | CASTSRGRLDYEQYF | TGTGCCAGCACTTCCCGGGGCAGGCTTGACTACGAGCAGTACTTC
- | TRBJ2-1 | few | TRBV20-1 | CSARERVDEQFF | TGCAGTGCTAGAGAGAGGGTTGATGAGCAGTTCTTC
TRBD1 | TRBJ2-7 | - | TRBV7-2 | CASSSITGTAYEQYF | TGTGCCAGCAGCAGCATTACCGGGACAGCCTACGAGCAGTACTTC
- | TRBJ2-7 | few | TRBV7-2 | CASSLATRLRYEQYF | TGTGCCAGCAGCTTAGCTACCCGACTCCGCTACGAGCAGTACTTC
TRBD2 | TRBJ2-2 | many | TRBV2 | CARLADRTGELFF | TGTGCCAGACTAGCGGACCGCACCGGGGAGCTGTTTTTT
TRBD1 | TRBJ2-3 | few | TRBV9 | CASSVVGQGKDTQYF | TGTGCCAGCAGCGTAGTGGGACAGGGTAAAGATACGCAGTATTTT
- | TRBJ2-3 | - | TRBV20-1 | CSAEEGTDTQYF | TGCAGTGCTGAGGAGGGCACAGATACGCAGTATTTT
- | TRBJ1-1 | - | TRBV6-5 | CASSYSDTGRTEAFF | TGTGCCAGCAGTTACTCTGACACAGGGCGCACTGAAGCTTTCTTT
TRBD2 | TRBJ2-1 | few | TRBV12-3/TRBV12-4 | CASRLHGTRYEQFF | TGTGCCAGCAGACTCCACGGGACTAGGTATGAGCAGTTCTTC
TRBD2 | TRBJ2-1 | - | TRBV28 | CASSSAGQPSSYNEQFF | TGTGCCAGCAGTTCAGCGGGGCAGCCGAGCTCCTACAATGAGCAGTTCTTC
- | TRBJ1-1 | - | TRBV11-2 | CASSPDRAATEAFF | TGTGCCAGCAGCCCGGACAGAGCTGCCACTGAAGCTTTCTTT
TRBD1 | TRBJ2-7 | few | TRBV12-5 | CASGFDPGDRAYEQYF | TGTGCTAGTGGTTTTGACCCCGGGGACAGGGCCTACGAGCAGTACTTC
- | TRBJ2-5 | - | TRBV24-1 | CATSDWRQGRGETQYF | TGTGCCACCAGTGATTGGAGACAGGGCCGGGGGGAGACCCAGTACTTC
- | TRBJ2-7 | - | TRBV7-3 | CASSLAGLGRGPYEQYF | TGTGCCAGCAGCTTAGCGGGCTTGGGGCGGGGGCCCTACGAGCAGTACTTC
TRBD1 | TRBJ1-2 | - | TRBV4-2 | CASSQSPTGNYGYTF | TGTGCCAGCAGCCAATCGCCGACAGGGAACTATGGCTACACCTTC
- | TRBJ1-5 | - | TRBV7-9 | CASSSVRGNQPQHF | TGTGCCAGCAGCTCCGTTCGCGGCAATCAGCCCCAGCATTTT
- | TRBJ2-7 | - | TRBV20-1 | CSAFVGGTYEQYF | TGCAGTGCCTTTGTGGGGGGAACCTACGAGCAGTACTTC
TRBD2 | TRBJ2-3 | - | TRBV12-3/TRBV12-4 | CASSLLPSGGAADTQYF | TGTGCCAGCAGCCTACTACCTAGCGGGGGGGCCGCAGATACGCAGTATTTT
- | TRBJ1-1 | once | TRBV21-1 | CASRGQGGIDTEAFF | TGTGCCAGCCGGGGACAGGGCGGCATTGACACTGAAGCTTTCTTT
- | TRBJ1-2 | few | TRBV6-1 | CASQRQDTNYGYTF | TGTGCCAGCCAAAGACAGGATACTAACTATGGCTACACCTTC
TRBD2 | TRBJ2-5 | few | TRBV4-1 | CASSQGRTSGGLMETQYF | TGCGCCAGCAGCCAAGGACGGACTAGCGGGGGCCTCATGGAGACCCAGTACTTC
- | TRBJ1-1 | - | TRBV29-1 | CSAYQVEAFF | TGCAGCGCCTACCAGGTAGAAGCTTTCTTT
- | TRBJ2-5 | - | TRBV4-1 | CASSQETGEQETQYF | TGCGCCAGCAGCCAAGAAACGGGGGAACAAGAGACCCAGTACTTC
- | TRBJ2-7 | - | TRBV5-1 | CASSVQGGGYEQYF | TGCGCCAGCAGCGTACAGGGCGGGGGATACGAGCAGTACTTC
TRBD1 | TRBJ1-1 | - | TRBV11-2 | CASSFGQGSDTEAFF | TGTGCCAGCAGCTTCGGACAGGGATCGGACACTGAAGCTTTCTTT
- | TRBJ2-5 | - | TRBV4-1 | CASSQEVIVGKLGETQYF | TGCGCCAGCAGCCAAGAGGTCATAGTGGGAAAGTTAGGAGAGACCCAGTACTTC